This passage covers 3 T cell receptor beta chains from one sample sequenced in a study of blood T cell repertoires in COVID-19. Produced via immunoSEQ multiplex PCR; TCRdb's table is partial and in-frame only. The sample has approximately 140,000 clones, 88% seen once; the top ten hold approximately 2.5%. Sequencing was carried out using peripheral blood. These receptors were collected from a human donor in a cohort sampled during active COVID-19.

This clone was recorded once. The V call is TRBV5-6, the J call TRBJ1-6, with D possibly matching TRBD1 (5 bases). Trimming left V 4 bases short and J 8 bases short, with 13 bases between. Germline V CDR1 and CDR2: SGHDT, YYEEEE. The CDR3 contains 14 residues. This CDR3 is CASSPGRGYSPLHF. DNA of the CDR3: TGTGCCAGCAGCCCCGGGAGGGGTTATTCACCCCTCCACTTT.

The chain carries TRBV28 and TRBJ2-7, with 11 nucleotides matching TRBD1. The J segment lost 1 base and the V segment lost 6 bases, leaving 2 bases of the junction unmatched. This CDR3 region has 14 residues. CDR1 and CDR2 (germline): MDHEN, SYDVKM. The CDR3 spells CASRGQGVSYEQYF. The DNA of the CDR3 is TGTGCCAGCAGGGGACAGGGGGTTTCCTACGAGCAGTACTTC.

The chain has TRBV11-3 and TRBJ2-1; tentatively, D is TRBD1 (5 bases). CDR1 SGHNT and CDR2 YENEEA come from the germline V gene. The CDR3 has 17 residues. V lost 0 bases and J lost 6, with 18 bases in between. The CDR3 region is CASSLDSPGLGFNEQFF. The CDR3 nucleotides are TGTGCCAGCAGCTTAGATTCCCCAGGGCTCGGGTTCAATGAGCAGTTCTTC.